These T cell receptor beta chains were read from a single sample in a study of blood T cell repertoires in COVID-19. Data came from immunoSEQ multiplex PCR; TCRdb stores just in-frame clones and leaves some out. The table includes 150,000 to 200,000 clones, around 85% detected once. Sequencing input: peripheral blood. Receptors originate from a man between 65 and 85 years old with active or convalescent COVID-19. Both conserved end residues are part of each CDR3. A D gene is named only where the DNA matches it firmly. Size is omitted from some rows. Given values are once, few, many or a class for expanded clones.

>TRBD1|.|TRBV6-5|TRBJ2-7
TGTGCCAGCAGAAACCCGGGACAGCGTCAGTACTTC
CASRNPGQRQYF
>TRBD2|.|TRBV4-1|TRBJ2-2
TGCGCCAGCAGCCAAGGTGGTTCGCTAGCGGGAGGGCCTTCGGCCGGGGAGCTGTTTTTT
CASSQGGSLAGGPSAGELFF
>.|.|TRBV7-7|TRBJ2-5
TGTGCTAGCAGCTTAGGGGCCAGAGTCCAAGAGACCCAGTACTTC
CASSLGARVQETQYF
>TRBD2|.|TRBV18|TRBJ2-5
TGTGCCAGCTCACCAAGGACTAGAAAAGAGACCCAGTACTTC
CASSPRTRKETQYF
>.|.|TRBV5-6|TRBJ1-5
TGTGCCAGCAGCCGTCGGAAGGGAGAGCCCCAGCATTTT
CASSRRKGEPQHF
>TRBD1|.|TRBV9|TRBJ2-1
TGTGCCAGCAGCGCGACCGGGACAGGTAACAATGAGCAGTTCTTC
CASSATGTGNNEQFF
>TRBD1|.|TRBV6-5|TRBJ1-5
TGTGCCAGCTCGGGACAGGGATGGAGGGAGCCCCAGCATTTT
CASSGQGWREPQHF
>.|.|TRBV20-1|TRBJ1-5
TGCAGTGCTAGTTCGGGGGGGTCGAATCAGCCCCAGCATTTT
CSASSGGSNQPQHF
>TRBD1|.|TRBV19|TRBJ1-1
TGTGCCAGTAGTCCTAGGACAGGGGGCATAGCTGAAGCTTTCTTT
CASSPRTGGIAEAFF
>.|.|TRBV18|TRBJ2-7
TGTGCCAGCTCACCACCCTCCAGGGGTACGTACGAGCAGTACTTC
CASSPPSRGTYEQYF
>.|.|TRBV5-4|TRBJ2-5
TGTGCCAGCAGCTTGGCCGCTCAGGTCGAAGAGACCCAGTACTTC
CASSLAAQVEETQYF
>.|.|TRBV28|TRBJ2-3
TGTGCCAGCAGTTTAGCCGGGACACCAGATACGCAGTATTTT
CASSLAGTPDTQYF
>.|.|TRBV25-1|TRBJ2-5
TGTGCCAGCAGTGAATTCAGGGAAGAGACCCAGTACTTC
CASSEFREETQYF
>.|.|TRBV15|TRBJ2-1
TGTGCCACCAGCAGAGTGGGACACACCTCCTACAATGAGCAGTTCTTC
CATSRVGHTSYNEQFF
>TRBD1|.|TRBV6-5|TRBJ2-1
TGTGCCAGCAGTCGAGGAACAGGGGGCGATGAGCAGTTCTTC
CASSRGTGGDEQFF
>.|.|TRBV5-1|TRBJ1-4
TGCGCCAGCAGCTTAAGGGGAATGGGTCGTGAAAAACTGTTTTTT
CASSLRGMGREKLFF
>TRBD1|.|TRBV6-5|TRBJ1-6
TGTGCCAGCCGAACCGGGACAGTGGATTCACCCCTCCACTTT
CASRTGTVDSPLHF
>.|.|TRBV6-2/TRBV6-3|TRBJ1-1
TGTGCCAGCAGTCGGGCGGGGGCGCGGAACACTGAAGCTTTCTTT
CASSRAGARNTEAFF
>.|.|TRBV19|TRBJ1-5
TGTGCCAGTAGTACCTCAGGGTTCGGCAATCAGCCCCAGCATTTT
CASSTSGFGNQPQHF
>TRBD1|.|TRBV27|TRBJ1-4
TGTGCCAGCAGGGGGTTGGGGACAGAAAATGAAAAACTGTTTTTT
CASRGLGTENEKLFF
>.|.|TRBV11-3|TRBJ1-5
TGTGCCAGCAGCTTAGATCTCTCTGGACAAGGTCGTTGGGCCCAGCATTTT
CASSLDLSGQGRWAQHF
>.|.|TRBV6-2/TRBV6-3|TRBJ1-2
TGTGCCAGCAGTTACCCCCGATCAGGGGTCTATGGCTACACCTTC
CASSYPRSGVYGYTF
>TRBD1|.|TRBV6-5|TRBJ1-6
TGTGCCAGCAGTTACGAAGGACTCTCAGGGGGTTCACCCCTCCACTTT
CASSYEGLSGGSPLHF
>TRBD2|few|TRBV9|TRBJ2-1
TGTGCCAGCAGCGTAGCTCCACTAGCGGGAAACTCCTACAATGAGCAGTTCTTC
CASSVAPLAGNSYNEQFF
>.|once|TRBV28|TRBJ1-2
TGTGCCAGCAGTCCCTCGGGTGGACAGCTCTATGGCTACACCTTC
CASSPSGGQLYGYTF
>.|few|TRBV7-8|TRBJ1-1
TGTGCCAGCAGCTCTCCGTCCCCCGGGGACACTGAAGCTTTCTTT
CASSSPSPGDTEAFF
>TRBD1|.|TRBV5-6|TRBJ2-3
TGTGCCAGCAGCTTGCCCCGGACAGGAAGAGATACGCAGTATTTT
CASSLPRTGRDTQYF
>TRBD1|once|TRBV29-1|TRBJ2-7
TGCAGCGTTGTGGGGACAGGGACCTACGAGCAGTACTTC
CSVVGTGTYEQYF
>TRBD1|.|TRBV2|TRBJ2-3
TGTGCCAGCAGGCCAAACTTGGGACAGAGAATCCCAGATACGCAGTATTTT
CASRPNLGQRIPDTQYF
>.|.|TRBV5-1|TRBJ1-5
TGCGCCAGCAGCTTGCTCGGGGGGGTCGGTCAGCCCCAGCATTTT
CASSLLGGVGQPQHF
>.|.|TRBV4-1|TRBJ2-7
TGCGCCAGCAGCCAAGATCAGGGAGGTTACGAGCAGTACTTC
CASSQDQGGYEQYF
>.|.|TRBV2|TRBJ2-2
TGTGCCAGCACGCCTACCCGAGGCACCGGGGAGCTGTTTTTT
CASTPTRGTGELFF
>.|few|TRBV5-5|TRBJ1-2
TGTGCCAGCAGCCTTACAGGGAACCAAAACTATGGCTACACCTTC
CASSLTGNQNYGYTF
>.|.|TRBV19|TRBJ1-2
TGTGCCAGCCCATTAGCGTCGGGCTCGAATGGCTACACCTTC
CASPLASGSNGYTF
>.|.|TRBV25-1|TRBJ2-7
TGTGCCAGCAGTGAATATAGTATTGGGCAGATCCGATACGAGCAGTACTTC
CASSEYSIGQIRYEQYF
>TRBD2|.|TRBV7-2|TRBJ2-2
TGTGCCAGCAGCTTGGGAGGGTTGGGCCAGGCTGCGAACACCGGGGAGCTGTTTTTT
CASSLGGLGQAANTGELFF
>.|.|TRBV6-5|TRBJ1-5
TGTGCCAGCAGGCGGGGCGGCAATCAGCCCCAGCATTTT
CASRRGGNQPQHF
>TRBD1|.|TRBV29-1|TRBJ1-1
TGCAGCGCCCAGACAGGGGGTGGTGGCTCTGAAGCTTTCTTT
CSAQTGGGGSEAFF
>TRBD1|.|TRBV3-1/TRBV3-2|TRBJ1-6
TGTGCCAGCAGCCCTCTGCTGGGGACAGGGGGTTCACCCCTCCACTTT
CASSPLLGTGGSPLHF
>TRBD1|.|TRBV28|TRBJ1-5
TGTGCCAGCAGCCTTTTTTCTTACAGGGGGATTGGCAATCAGCCCCAGCATTTT
CASSLFSYRGIGNQPQHF
>.|once|TRBV19|TRBJ2-6
TGTGCCAGTAGTGGTCGCGGCCACCACTCTGGGGCCAACGTCCTGACTTTC
CASSGRGHHSGANVLTF
>.|.|TRBV28|TRBJ2-1
TGTGCCAGCACCATGGGAGTTGAGCAGTTCTTC
CASTMGVEQFF
>.|.|TRBV6-1|TRBJ2-1
TGTGCCAGCAGTGAACAGGGTCTGGGTGAGCAGTTCTTC
CASSEQGLGEQFF